The 10 T cell receptor beta chains below were found in one sample sequenced in a study of Graves' ophthalmopathy and Graves' hyperthyroidism. Amplification of TCR beta CDR3 regions used RNA transcripts. Investigators did first-round RT-PCR with HTBI primers, then second-round multiplex PCR. TCRdb re-called the multiplex PCR reads through MiXCR, storing one row per CDR3 protein. The data show approximately 540,000 distinct CDR3 sequences, 35% to 40% seen once. Sequences were obtained from peripheral blood or thyroid tissue (not recorded which). All receptors come from an adult man with Graves' hyperthyroidism.

The genes are TRBV24-1 and TRBJ2-5; maybe TRBD1 (6 bases). Trimming shortened V by 2 bases and J by 4 bases, and 10 bases separated the two germline ends. This CDR3 has 14 amino acids. Germline V gives CDR1 KGHDR, CDR2 SFDVKD. The CDR3 bases are TGTGCCACCAGTGATTGGGGGCTAGCAGAGACCCAGTACTTC. It translates to CATSDWGLAETQYF.

In this sample, this clonotype turned up many times. The chain is built from TRBV12-3 or TRBV12-4 and TRBJ1-3; D gene ambiguous. This CDR3 contains 14 residues. The V end was cut by 6 bases, the J end by 2 bases, with 11 bases between. Here the CDR3 reads CASRLGEPGNTIYF. As DNA, the CDR3 is TGTGCCAGCAGGCTCGGAGAGCCTGGAAACACCATATATTTT.

A remark on this clonotype: A much larger clone lies one base from this, so it may be a read error. The genes are TRBV9 and TRBJ2-7; TRBD1 matches 7 bases. The CDR3 is made up of 14 amino acids. V gave up 0 bases and J gave up 2 bases; unmatched junction bases: 2. CDR1 is SGDLS and CDR2 is YYNGEE in the germline V gene. The CDR3 sequence: CASSVEGAPYEQYF. For the CDR3, the DNA is TGTGCCAGCAGCGTAGAGGGGGCACCCTACGAGCAGTACTTC.

This clonotype was counted between two and nine times. The chain recombines TRBV20-1 with TRBJ2-3; D is perhaps TRBD2 (5 bases). CDR1 is DFQATT and CDR2 is SNEGSKA in the germline V gene (reference sequence). CDR3 size: 14 residues. V gave up 0 bases and J gave up 3 bases, with 10 bases separating them. In nucleotides, the CDR3 is TGCAGTGCTAGAGATCAGGAGCGGACAGATACGCAGTATTTT. Its translation is CSARDQERTDTQYF.

This clonotype has a handful of counts. The V call is TRBV20-1, the J call TRBJ2-3; TRBD2 aligns across 11 bases. The V segment lost 5 bases and the J segment 1 base; nucleotides outside the gene matches: 5. Germline CDR1 DFQATT, CDR2 SNEGSKA (reference sequence). The CDR3 runs 15 residues. CDR3 protein: CSARRLAGRTDTQYF. The CDR3, as DNA: TGCAGTGCTCGAAGACTAGCGGGGCGCACAGATACGCAGTATTTT.

Regarding this clonotype: A much larger clone is a single base away; this may be a read error. CDR3 region: CAISESGLALITETQYF. The CDR3 nucleotides read TGTGCCATCAGTGAATCGGGGCTAGCACTAATCACAGAAACGCAGTATTTT. J is TRBJ2-3 and V is TRBV10-3; D possibly matches TRBD1 or TRBD2 (5 bases each). The germline V gene encodes CDR1 ENHRY and CDR2 SYGVKD. The CDR3 is 17 amino acids.

In this sample, this clonotype turned up many times. This chain joins TRBV4-2 and TRBJ1-2; unclear D gene. The V gene's germline CDR1 is LGHNA and CDR2 YNFKEQ. CDR3 length equals 14 residues. The V end was cut by 0 bases, the J end by 6 bases, with 11 bases between. CDR3 nucleotides: TGTGCCAGCAGCCAAGATGTGGCAAGGGATGGCTACACCTTC. Translated, it gives CASSQDVARDGYTF.

In its sample, this clonotype was seen many times. This sequence joins TRBV7-9 and TRBJ2-7; maybe TRBD2 (6 bases). The V gene lost 0 bases and the J gene lost 5 bases, with 32 bases spanning the gap. Per germline, CDR1 SEHNR and CDR2 FQNEAQ (reference sequence). The CDR3 is 21 amino acids. CDR3 nucleotide sequence: TGTGCCAGCAGCTTAGCGAGTCTCCTGCGAGGACGCTTGAGCGGGTTAGACGAGCAGTACTTC. This translates into CASSLASLLRGRLSGLDEQYF.

The gene calls are TRBV10-2 and TRBJ2-7; 9 bases fit TRBD1. Germline V gene sequence: CDR1 WSHSY, CDR2 SAAADI. The CDR3 has 13 residues. V lost 6 bases to trimming and J lost 6 bases; unmatched junction nucleotides: 6. DNA of the CDR3: TGCGCCAGCAGGGGGGACAGGGTTGCCGAGCAGTACTTC. Protein: CASRGDRVAEQYF.

This chain uses TRBV29-1 with TRBJ1-1; 7 positions match TRBD1. Germline V gene lookup returns CDR1 SQVTM and CDR2 ANQGSEA. V lost 7 bases and J lost 6; bases outside the gene matches: 5. CDR3 length: 11 residues. The CDR3 here is CSARTGPEAFF. Here the CDR3 DNA reads TGCAGCGCTCGGACAGGTCCTGAAGCTTTCTTT.